Shown below are 23 T cell receptor beta chains from a single sample sequenced in a study of early T cells in non-severe SARS-CoV-2 infection. In TCRdb, the 5' RACE reads were re-called with MiXCR into one record per CDR3 protein. This sample has 85,000 to 100,000 distinct CDR3 sequences; around 16% occur once, and the top ten carry around 1.3%. The sample was whole blood. These receptors were taken from an adult who was a healthcare worker with PCR-confirmed SARS-CoV-2 infection or an uninfected control (not recorded which).

This sequence joins TRBV18 and TRBJ2-1, with no clear D. Trimming removed 9 bases from V and 1 base from J, with 13 bases in between. Per the germline V gene, CDR1 is KGHSH and CDR2 is LQKENI. The CDR3 has 14 residues. CDR3 nucleotides: TGTGCCAGTTCCTCACTGGAATCCTACAATGAGCAGTTCTTC. Translation: CASSSLESYNEQFF.

Only a few counts were recorded for this clonotype. V gene TRBV11-2 combines with J gene TRBJ2-7; D gene uncertain. V was pared by 5 bases and J by 3 bases, with 20 bases between. CDR3 length equals 16 residues. CDR1 and CDR2 (germline): SGHAT, FQNNGV. In nucleotides, the CDR3 is TGTGCCAGCAGCCCTATCAACCATCGAGGCGGCTACGAGCAGTACTTC. Protein: CASSPINHRGGYEQYF. The full variable domain, rest sourced from reference TRBV11-2 and TRBJ2-7, is EAGVAQSPRYKIIEKRQSVAFWCNPISGHATLYWYQQILGQGPKLLIQFQNNGVVDDSQLPKDRFSAERLKGVDSTLKIQPAKLEDSAVYLCASSPINHRGGYEQYFGPGTRLTVT.

The table lists this clonotype with many counts. CDR3 loop: CSARMGLLAKNIQYF. CDR3 nucleotide sequence: TGCAGTGCTAGGATGGGACTATTAGCCAAAAACATTCAGTACTTC. The chain couples TRBV20-1 to TRBJ2-4; TRBD2 matches at 7 bases. CDR3 length: 15 amino acids. The J segment lost 0 bases and the V segment lost 3 bases, leaving 5 bases of the junction unmatched. CDR1 is DFQATT and CDR2 is SNEGSKA in the germline V gene (reference sequence).

This chain joins TRBV12-3 or TRBV12-4 and TRBJ1-2, with D possibly TRBD1 on 5 matching bases. The CDR3 is 12 amino acids. Between the trimmed V and J ends, which lost 6 bases and 4 bases, there was a span of 9 bases. CDR3 protein: CASSRGVYGYTF. The DNA for the CDR3 is TGTGCCAGCAGCCGAGGGGTCTATGGCTACACCTTC.

V usage is TRBV6-2 or TRBV6-3 and J usage is TRBJ2-2; D is uncertain. V was cut by 6 bases and J by 4 bases, with 9 bases left in between. The CDR3 contains 13 residues. Germline CDR1 and CDR2: MNHEY and SVGEGT. In DNA form, the CDR3 reads TGTGCCAGCAGAATACAAGGCACCGGGGAGCTGTTTTTT. Its translation: CASRIQGTGELFF.

The chain carries TRBV29-1 and TRBJ2-3, with 8 bases matching TRBD2. Trimming took 7 bases from V and 4 from J; bases not matched to a gene: 10. The CDR3 is 14 residues long. Germline V lookup: CDR1 SQVTM, CDR2 ANQGSEA. The CDR3 sequence is CSALGGGMSDTQYF. The CDR3 nucleotides are TGCAGCGCCCTGGGCGGGGGGATGTCAGATACGCAGTATTTT.

The chain is built from TRBV20-1 and TRBJ1-5; no clear D gene. Trimming stripped 3 bases from V and 4 bases from J, with 10 bases between. The CDR3 sequence is 13 residues long. The V gene's germline CDR1 is DFQATT and CDR2 SNEGSKA (reference sequence). CDR3 nucleotides: TGCAGTGCTAGCCGCCAGATGAATCAGCCCCAGCATTTT. This codes for CSASRQMNQPQHF.

The chain carries TRBV27 and TRBJ2-1, with 8 bases matching TRBD2. The CDR3 extends over 15 amino acids. CDR1 and CDR2 from the germline V gene are MNHEY and SMNVEV (reference sequence). The trim removed 6 bases at V and 8 bases at J, leaving 12 bases unmatched. As DNA, the CDR3 is TGTGCCAGCAGACTAGCGGAAGGGATGCTCCATGAGCAGTTCTTC. Translating it yields CASRLAEGMLHEQFF.

This chain uses TRBV29-1 with TRBJ2-7, with D possibly being TRBD2 (6 bases). V was clipped by 8 bases and J by 5 bases, with 13 bases between them. The CDR3 runs to 11 residues. Germline V gives CDR1 SQVTM, CDR2 ANQGSEA. The CDR3 nucleotides are TGCAGCTCGTATAGCGGTAACGAGCAGTACTTC. Protein sequence: CSSYSGNEQYF.

This chain uses TRBV7-2 with TRBJ2-3, with D perhaps TRBD2 (6 bases). V dropped 7 bases and J dropped 7 bases, with 21 bases sitting between them. CDR3 length equals 15 residues. Per germline, CDR1 SGHTA and CDR2 FQGNSA. The CDR3 reads CASMPDRGLGYTQYF. Written as DNA, the CDR3 is TGTGCCAGCATGCCGGACCGGGGACTCGGGTATACGCAGTATTTT.

The chain recombines TRBV6-2 or TRBV6-3 with TRBJ2-7; 13 bases map to TRBD2. The germline V gene encodes CDR1 MNHEY and CDR2 SVGEGT. CDR3 size: 16 residues. Trimming removed 5 bases from V and 3 bases from J; junction bases left unmatched: 7. The CDR3 protein is CASSHGTSGDIYEQYF. DNA for the CDR3: TGTGCCAGCAGTCACGGGACTAGCGGGGATATCTACGAGCAGTACTTC.

This chain uses TRBV29-1 with TRBJ2-5; 7 nucleotides agree with TRBD1. Germline CDR1 reads SQVTM; CDR2 reads ANQGSEA. V gave up 7 bases and J gave up 1 base; unmatched junction bases: 3. The CDR3 contains 12 residues. CDR3 amino acids: CSAGTAQETQYF. Here the CDR3 DNA reads TGCAGCGCCGGGACAGCCCAAGAGACCCAGTACTTC. Full variable domain (rest looked up from reference TRBV29-1 and TRBJ2-5): SAVISQKPSRDICQRGTSLTIQCQVDSQVTMMFWYRQQPGQSLTLIATANQGSEATYESGFVIDKFPISRPNLTFSTLTVSNMSPEDSSIYLCSAGTAQETQYFGPGTRLLVL.

This clonotype was observed at least ten times. This rearrangement joins TRBV20-1 to TRBJ2-3; weak D call: TRBD2 (6 bases). The V gene's germline CDR1 is DFQATT and CDR2 SNEGSKA (reference sequence). Between the trimmed V and J ends, which lost 0 bases and 6 bases, there was a span of 19 bases. The CDR3 is 16 residues long. CDR3 DNA: TGCAGTGCTAGAGATCTAGTCGGGAGCGAGGCGGATACGCAGTATTTT. This sequence encodes CSARDLVGSEADTQYF.

This clonotype was found a few times. The rearrangement uses TRBV19 and TRBJ2-3, with D uncertain. CDR1 is LNHDA, CDR2 SQIVND, per germline (reference sequence). CDR3 size: 15 residues. The V end was cut by 2 bases, the J end by 0 bases, with 9 bases between. DNA for the CDR3: TGTGCCAGTAGTATACGCGGCCTTAGCACAGATACGCAGTATTTT. Amino acid sequence: CASSIRGLSTDTQYF.

The genes are TRBV7-2 and TRBJ2-3; D is undetermined. This CDR3 region has 15 residues. The germline CDR1 and CDR2 sequences are SGHTA and FQGNSA. V lost 5 bases and J lost 0, with 12 bases in between. The CDR3 DNA reads TGTGCCAGCAGCCCTCGGACGGCTAGCACAGATACGCAGTATTTT. This encodes CASSPRTASTDTQYF.

This clonotype came up a few times. The rearrangement joins TRBV11-2 to TRBJ2-3, with D unclear. The germline CDR1 and CDR2 sequences are SGHAT and FQNNGV. Trimming removed 2 bases from V and 0 bases from J, with 3 bases in between. The CDR3 loop spans 13 amino acids. For the CDR3, the DNA is TGTGCCAGCAGCTTATACAGCACAGATACGCAGTATTTT. The encoded protein is CASSLYSTDTQYF.

This chain joins TRBV27 and TRBJ1-3; the D is unclear. The CDR3 is made up of 14 amino acids. V was pared by 4 bases and J by 0 bases, with 7 bases between. CDR1 MNHEY and CDR2 SMNVEV come from the germline V gene (reference sequence). In DNA, the CDR3 is TGTGCCAGCAGTTACGCGCCCTCTGGAAACACCATATATTTT. Translating gives CASSYAPSGNTIYF.

The rearrangement joins TRBV30 to TRBJ1-4; D perhaps matches TRBD1 (6 bases). CDR3 length: 13 amino acids. Per germline, CDR1 GTSNPN and CDR2 SVGIG (reference sequence). Deletions cut 5 bases from V and 8 bases from J, with 15 bases between. This chain's CDR3 is CAWQQGIFEKLFF. CDR3 sequence (DNA): TGTGCCTGGCAGCAGGGGATCTTCGAAAAACTGTTTTTT.

The sample holds a few counts of this clonotype. This chain uses TRBV7-9 with TRBJ1-2, with a tentative D call TRBD1 (5 bases). Germline CDR1 reads SEHNR; CDR2 reads FQNEAQ (reference sequence). This CDR3 contains 13 residues. The ends were cut back, 8 bases at V and 0 bases at J, with 10 bases in the middle. The CDR3 coding sequence is TGTGCCAGCGCGGCAGGGACTAACTATGGCTACACCTTC. Translation gives CASAAGTNYGYTF.

This clonotype has only a few counts. The chain couples TRBV28 to TRBJ1-5, with a weak D call TRBD1 (6 bases). With 4 bases removed from V and 11 bases from J, the gap between germline ends came to 6 bases. The CDR3 loop spans 10 amino acids. CDR1 and CDR2 (germline): MDHEN, SYDVKM. The CDR3 is CASSSGAQHF. The CDR3, as DNA: TGTGCCAGCAGTTCAGGGGCCCAGCATTTT.

The chain has TRBV28 and TRBJ1-1; 8 positions match TRBD1. In germline, CDR1 is MDHEN, CDR2 SYDVKM. J gave up 8 bases and V 6 bases, and 8 bases lay outside the gene matches. The CDR3 sequence is 13 residues long. Here the CDR3 DNA reads TGTGCCAGCAGGACAGGGGTCGGGGGAGAAGCTTTCTTT. Residues: CASRTGVGGEAFF.

V gene TRBV7-9 combines with J gene TRBJ2-5; perhaps TRBD2 as D (5 bases). Germline CDR1 reads SEHNR; CDR2 reads FQNEAQ (reference sequence). The V gene lost 6 bases and the J gene lost 2 bases, with 19 bases spanning the gap. This CDR3 region has 16 residues. The CDR3 bases are TGTGCCAGCAGTTCCCAAAGAGGAGCGGAACAAGAGACCCAGTACTTC. The encoded protein is CASSSQRGAEQETQYF.

The rearrangement links TRBV5-4 to TRBJ1-1; 10 bases match TRBD1. Unmatched junction bases numbered 4, after V lost 0 bases and J lost 2 bases. The germline V gene has CDR1 SGHNT and CDR2 YYREEE (reference sequence). The CDR3 is made up of 16 amino acids. The CDR3 region is CASSLGGDRGNTEAFF. The CDR3 DNA is TGTGCCAGCAGCTTGGGAGGGGACAGGGGAAACACTGAAGCTTTCTTT.